This TCR beta chain was recovered during a study of shared clonotypes between healthy human individuals. V was clipped by 3 bases and J by 7 bases; unmatched bases: 5. Germline V gene sequence: CDR1 ENHRY, CDR2 SYGVKD. The CDR3 spans 14 residues. Method: immunoSEQ multiplex PCR; TCRdb's copy keeps in-frame clones and lacks some. The sample holds more than 2,000,000 clones, 90% to 95% seen once. The TCR sequence derives from a man in his late teens or twenties in good health. Some clones in this sample may be carry-over from other donors' samples. This rearrangement joins TRBV10-3 to TRBJ2-1, with 8 bases that match TRBD2. Sequencing was done on a sample of naive CD4+ T cells from PBMCs. The sample's subset: CD45RA+ positively selected. This CDR3 is CAISDGRAKNEQFF. The CDR3 DNA reads as TGTGCCATCAGTGACGGGAGGGCGAAAAATGAGCAGTTCTTC.